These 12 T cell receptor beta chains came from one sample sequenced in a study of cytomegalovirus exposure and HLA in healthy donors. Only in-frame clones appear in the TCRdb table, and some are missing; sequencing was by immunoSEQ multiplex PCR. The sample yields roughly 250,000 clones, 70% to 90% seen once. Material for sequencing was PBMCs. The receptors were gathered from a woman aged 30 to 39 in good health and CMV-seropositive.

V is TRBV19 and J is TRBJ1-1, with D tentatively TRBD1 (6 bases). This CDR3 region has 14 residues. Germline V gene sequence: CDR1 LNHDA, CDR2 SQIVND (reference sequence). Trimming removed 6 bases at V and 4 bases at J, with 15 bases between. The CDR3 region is CASSNRVETTEAFF. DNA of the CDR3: TGTGCCAGTAGCAACAGGGTTGAAACCACTGAAGCTTTCTTT. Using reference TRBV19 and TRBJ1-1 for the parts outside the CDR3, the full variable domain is DGGITQSPKYLFRKEGQNVTLSCEQNLNHDAMYWYRQDPGQGLRLIYYSQIVNDFQKGDIAEGYSVSREKKESFPLTVTSAQKNPTAFYLCASSNRVETTEAFFGQGTRLTVV.

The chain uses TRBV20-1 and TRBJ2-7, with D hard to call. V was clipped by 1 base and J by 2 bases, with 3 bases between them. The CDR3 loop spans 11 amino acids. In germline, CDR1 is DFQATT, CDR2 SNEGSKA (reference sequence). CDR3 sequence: CSARATYEQYF. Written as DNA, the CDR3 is TGCAGTGCTAGAGCCACCTACGAGCAGTACTTC.

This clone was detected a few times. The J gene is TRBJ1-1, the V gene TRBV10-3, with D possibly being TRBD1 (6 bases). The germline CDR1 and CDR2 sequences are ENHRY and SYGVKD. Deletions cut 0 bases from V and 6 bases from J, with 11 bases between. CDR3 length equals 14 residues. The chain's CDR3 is CAISESGGGAEAFF. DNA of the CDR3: TGTGCCATCAGTGAGTCCGGCGGGGGCGCTGAAGCTTTCTTT.

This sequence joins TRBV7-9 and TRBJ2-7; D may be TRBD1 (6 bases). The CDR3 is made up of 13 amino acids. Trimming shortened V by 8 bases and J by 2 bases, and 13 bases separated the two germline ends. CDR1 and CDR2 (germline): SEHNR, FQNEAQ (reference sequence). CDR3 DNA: TGTGCCAGCGCCGGGGACACAACCTACGAGCAGTACTTC. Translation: CASAGDTTYEQYF.

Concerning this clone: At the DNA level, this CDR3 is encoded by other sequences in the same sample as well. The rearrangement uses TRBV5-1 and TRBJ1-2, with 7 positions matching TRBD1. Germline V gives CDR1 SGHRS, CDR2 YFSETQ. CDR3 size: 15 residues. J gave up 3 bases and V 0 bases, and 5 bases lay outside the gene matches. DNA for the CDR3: TGCGCCAGCAGCTTGGATACAGGGGTGGACTATGGCTACACCTTC. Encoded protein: CASSLDTGVDYGYTF.

The CDR3 sequence is CASSLEGQGYYNEQFF. CDR3 nucleotides: TGTGCCAGCAGCTTAGAGGGGCAGGGTTACTACAATGAGCAGTTCTTC. The rearrangement joins TRBV11-3 to TRBJ2-1; D is perhaps TRBD1 (5 bases). Trimming took 0 bases from V and 3 from J, leaving 12 bases between them. Per the germline V gene, CDR1 is SGHNT and CDR2 is YENEEA. The CDR3 spans 16 residues.

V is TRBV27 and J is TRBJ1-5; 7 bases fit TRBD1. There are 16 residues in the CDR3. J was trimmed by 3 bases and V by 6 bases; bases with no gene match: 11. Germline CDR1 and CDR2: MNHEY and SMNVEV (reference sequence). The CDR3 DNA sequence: TGTGCCAGCAGATTTCCGGGACAGTGGACCAATCAGCCCCAGCATTTT. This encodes CASRFPGQWTNQPQHF.

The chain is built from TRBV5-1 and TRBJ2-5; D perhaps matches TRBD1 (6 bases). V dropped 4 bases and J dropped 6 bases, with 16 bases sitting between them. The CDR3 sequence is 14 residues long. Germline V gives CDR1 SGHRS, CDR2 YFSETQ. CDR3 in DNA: TGCGCCAGCAGCCCCGGTGGGGGCGAAAAGACCCAGTACTTC. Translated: CASSPGGGEKTQYF.

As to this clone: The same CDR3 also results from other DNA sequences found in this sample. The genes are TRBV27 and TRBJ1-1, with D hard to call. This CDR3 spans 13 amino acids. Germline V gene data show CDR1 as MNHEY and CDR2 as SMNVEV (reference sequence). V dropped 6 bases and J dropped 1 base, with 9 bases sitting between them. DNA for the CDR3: TGTGCCAGCAGCCCCAGTTGGAACACTGAAGCTTTCTTT. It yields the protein CASSPSWNTEAFF.

CDR3: CASSTGTGLSGANVLTF. CDR3 nucleotide sequence: TGCGCCAGCAGCACCGGGACAGGGCTCTCTGGGGCCAACGTCCTGACTTTC. The genes are TRBV5-1 and TRBJ2-6, with 9 bases matching TRBD1. Trimming cost V 4 bases and J 0 bases; bases outside gene matches: 5. The CDR3 is 17 residues long. Germline V gene data show CDR1 as SGHRS and CDR2 as YFSETQ.

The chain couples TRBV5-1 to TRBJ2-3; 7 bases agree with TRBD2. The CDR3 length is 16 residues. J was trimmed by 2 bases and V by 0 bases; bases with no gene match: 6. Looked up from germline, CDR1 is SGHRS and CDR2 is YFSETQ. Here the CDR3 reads CASSLGGGDNTDTQYF. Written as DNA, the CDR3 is TGCGCCAGCAGCTTGGGGGGGGGAGATAACACAGATACGCAGTATTTT.

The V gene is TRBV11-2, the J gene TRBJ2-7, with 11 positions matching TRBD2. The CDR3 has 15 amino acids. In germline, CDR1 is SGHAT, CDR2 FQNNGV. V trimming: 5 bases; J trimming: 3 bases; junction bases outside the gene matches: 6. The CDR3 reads CASSPDGLAGYEQYF. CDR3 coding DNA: TGTGCCAGCAGCCCCGACGGACTAGCGGGCTACGAGCAGTACTTC.